Listed below are T cell receptor beta chains from one sample, sequenced in a study of CD8 T cells in Susac syndrome. TCRdb called the immunoSEQ multiplex PCR reads again in MiXCR, with one record for every CDR3 protein. The sample lists a few hundred thousand distinct CDR3 sequences; about 88% were seen once. Specimen: CD8+ T cells from PBMCs. These receptor sequences come from a human donor with multiple sclerosis. CDR3s include the opening cysteine and the closing phenylalanine or tryptophan. Fields, in order: V gene, CDR3 length, D gene, clone size, J gene, CDR3 protein, CDR3 DNA. The D gene is left open where the match is weak. Size values are once, few and many counts, or a class for expanded clones, and some rows have none.

>TRBV19|12|NA|few|TRBJ1-1
CASSPTGTEAFF
TGTGCCAGTAGTCCTACGGGGACTGAAGCTTTCTTT
>TRBV12-3/TRBV12-4|16|NA|once|TRBJ2-5
CASRPQAGPEGETQYF
TGTGCCAGCAGACCCCAGGCGGGGCCCGAGGGGGAGACCCAGTACTTC
>TRBV4-2|17|NA|NA|TRBJ1-2
CASSQKSPIEGGRGYTF
TGTGCCAGCAGCCAAAAATCCCCAATCGAGGGGGGCCGTGGCTACACCTTC
>TRBV5-6|15|NA|NA|TRBJ1-6
CASSSGRIYNSPLHF
TGTGCCAGCAGCTCGGGACGGATCTATAATTCACCCCTCCACTTT
>TRBV27|15|NA|once|TRBJ1-5
CASSLSGYGNQPQHF
TGTGCCAGCAGTTTATCCGGGTATGGCAATCAGCCCCAGCATTTT
>TRBV29-1|14|NA|once|TRBJ2-7
CSVDAGSGDYEQYF
TGCAGCGTTGATGCTGGCTCCGGGGACTACGAGCAGTACTTC
>TRBV19|13|TRBD1|NA|TRBJ2-7
CATEDRDTYEQYF
TGTGCCACCGAGGACAGGGACACCTACGAGCAGTACTTC
>TRBV7-9|17|NA|NA|TRBJ1-3
CASSQLVLGRQGNTIYF
TGTGCCAGCAGCCAACTCGTCCTGGGACGTCAGGGAAACACCATATATTTT
>TRBV6-5|12|NA|few|TRBJ2-2
CASSLNSGELFF
TGTGCCAGCTCTCTTAATTCCGGGGAGCTGTTTTTT
>TRBV4-3|15|TRBD2|NA|TRBJ2-1
CASSQVGEGRLEQFF
TGCGCCAGCAGCCAAGTGGGGGAGGGCCGTCTTGAGCAGTTCTTC
>TRBV14|16|TRBD2|NA|TRBJ2-5
CASSRTSGVLKETQYF
TGTGCCAGCAGCCGGACTAGCGGGGTACTCAAAGAGACCCAGTACTTC
>TRBV18|15|TRBD2|NA|TRBJ2-1
CASSPTAGAYNEQFF
TGTGCCAGCTCACCCACAGCGGGGGCCTACAATGAGCAGTTCTTC